Sequencing of this T cell receptor beta chain was carried out in a study of T cells in Graves' hyperthyroidism and ophthalmopathy. Study overall: Peripheral blood was taken when the disease was first diagnosed, before any treatment began.

The CDR3 runs 14 residues. Deletions cut 6 bases from V and 3 bases from J, with 15 bases between. Germline V gene lookup returns CDR1 MDHEN and CDR2 SYDVKM. The table lists this clonotype with many counts. RNA transcripts were the template for amplifying TCR beta CDR3 regions. An initial round of RT-PCR targeting the TCR CDR3 relied on the HTBI primer set. In TCRdb, the multiplex PCR reads were re-called with MiXCR into one record per CDR3 protein. The sample yields about 640,000 distinct CDR3 sequences, less than 25% seen once. The chain couples TRBV28 to TRBJ2-7; tentatively, D is TRBD1 (6 bases). Sequences were obtained from blood. The origin of this receptor is a young man with Graves' ophthalmopathy. The CDR3 is CASSRDIEGYEQYF. Written as DNA, the CDR3 is TGTGCCAGCAGCCGGGACATAGAGGGCTACGAGCAGTACTTC.